The 28 T cell receptor beta chains listed next were all sequenced from one sample in a study of T cell responses to AZD1222 COVID-19 vaccine. Assay: immunoSEQ multiplex PCR; the TCRdb copy retains only in-frame clones and omits some. The sample lists 150,000 or so clones, about 90% occurring once. The input for sequencing was peripheral blood, taken 28 days after the second AZD1222 dose. Receptor source: an adult who received the AZD1222 COVID-19 vaccine.

V is TRBV6-1 and J is TRBJ1-1, with D hard to call. With 1 base removed from V and 4 bases from J, the gap between germline ends came to 7 bases. Germline CDR1 MNHNS, CDR2 SASEGT. This CDR3 is 13 amino acids long. The CDR3 is CASSEDTFTEAFF. CDR3 DNA: TGTGCCAGCAGTGAAGATACGTTCACTGAAGCTTTCTTT.

This clone was counted once. V is TRBV10-1 and J is TRBJ2-3, with D unresolved. This CDR3 has 12 residues. In germline, CDR1 is WNHNN, CDR2 SYGVQD (reference sequence). V was pared by 2 bases and J by 2 bases, with 2 bases between. The CDR3 sequence is CASSEDTDTQYF. Written as DNA, the CDR3 is TGCGCCAGCAGTGAGGACACAGATACGCAGTATTTT.

The chain uses TRBV27 and TRBJ1-2; TRBD1 matches 11 bases. Germline trimming cut 2 bases from V and 4 bases from J; bases unmatched to any gene: 3. Germline V gene lookup returns CDR1 MNHEY and CDR2 SMNVEV (reference sequence). This CDR3 is built from 15 residues. The CDR3 sequence is CASSLRDRGGYGYTF. CDR3 nucleotide sequence: TGTGCCAGCAGTTTAAGGGACAGGGGGGGCTATGGCTACACCTTC.

This sequence joins TRBV19 and TRBJ1-2; D is undetermined. This CDR3 spans 12 amino acids. Trimming pared 3 bases from V and 5 bases from J, leaving 7 bases between. Germline CDR1 is LNHDA and CDR2 is SQIVND (reference sequence). CDR3 bases: TGTGCCAGTAGTATTCCGGGTTATGGCTACACCTTC. Its translation: CASSIPGYGYTF.

The chain joins TRBV19 to TRBJ1-1, with 7 bases matching TRBD1. V lost 4 bases to trimming and J lost 5 bases; unmatched junction nucleotides: 7. The CDR3 consists of 14 residues. Germline CDR1 is LNHDA and CDR2 is SQIVND (reference sequence). The CDR3 reads CASSTTDRLTEAFF. The CDR3 DNA sequence: TGTGCCAGTAGTACGACGGACAGGTTGACTGAAGCTTTCTTT.

The chain uses TRBV5-1 and TRBJ2-7, with D possibly matching TRBD1 (5 bases). The V gene's germline CDR1 is SGHRS and CDR2 YFSETQ. The CDR3 is made up of 14 amino acids. Trimming cost V 0 bases and J 3 bases, with 10 bases left between them. CDR3 sequence (DNA): TGCGCCAGCAGCTTGGTGCGGCAGGGCTACGAGCAGTACTTC. It is translated as CASSLVRQGYEQYF.

This rearrangement joins TRBV5-5 to TRBJ2-1; TRBD1 matches at 7 bases. The CDR3 sequence is 11 residues long. The V gene's germline CDR1 is SGHKS and CDR2 YYEKEE (reference sequence). V lost 1 base to trimming and J lost 12 bases; unmatched junction nucleotides: 1. The DNA of the CDR3 is TGTGCCAGCAGCTTGCCAGGGGGGCAGTTCTTC. It is translated as CASSLPGGQFF.

The CDR3 coding sequence is TGTGCCAGTAGTAATTCGGTTGGTGAGCAGTTCTTC. It encodes CASSNSVGEQFF. The J gene is TRBJ2-1, the V gene TRBV19; no clear D gene. The length of the CDR3 is 12 residues. From germline, CDR1 is LNHDA and CDR2 SQIVND (reference sequence). Trimming stripped 4 bases from V and 9 bases from J, with 10 bases between.

The V gene is TRBV27, the J gene TRBJ1-6, with no clear D. The CDR3 totals 14 residues. Germline V lookup: CDR1 MNHEY, CDR2 SMNVEV (reference sequence). The ends were cut back, 5 bases at V and 0 bases at J, with 5 bases in the middle. CDR3 loop: CASSGSSYNSPLHF. As DNA, the CDR3 is TGTGCCAGCAGTGGCAGCTCCTATAATTCACCCCTCCACTTT.

This chain uses TRBV6-5 with TRBJ1-1, with D tentatively TRBD1 (6 bases). The CDR3 is 14 amino acids. V was pared by 6 bases and J by 1 base, with 12 bases between. Germline V gene lookup returns CDR1 MNHEY and CDR2 SVGAGI. The CDR3 nucleotides are TGTGCCAGCAGCCTGGGCAGGGGGAACACTGAAGCTTTCTTT. Translating gives CASSLGRGNTEAFF.

This clone was counted a few times. V is TRBV30 and J is TRBJ2-5; 9 positions match TRBD1. Germline V gene data show CDR1 as GTSNPN and CDR2 as SVGIG (reference sequence). V lost 3 bases, J lost 4 bases, and 9 bases stayed unmatched. The CDR3 sequence is 15 residues long. The CDR3 DNA reads TGTGCCTGGAGGGGATGGGACAGGGTGAGAGAGACCCAGTACTTC. Translated: CAWRGWDRVRETQYF.

This clone was detected only once. This chain uses TRBV6-4 with TRBJ2-3; 11 nucleotides align to TRBD1. Germline lookup yields CDR1 MRHNA and CDR2 SNTAGT. CDR3 size: 15 residues. The J segment lost 2 bases and the V segment lost 5 bases, leaving 3 bases of the junction unmatched. CDR3 nucleotide sequence: TGTGCCAGCAGTACGGGACAGGGGGACACAGATACGCAGTATTTT. Encoded protein: CASSTGQGDTDTQYF.

The chain has TRBV7-9 and TRBJ2-5; 7 bases line up with TRBD2. The CDR3 contains 13 residues. Germline CDR1 is SEHNR and CDR2 is FQNEAQ (reference sequence). Germline trimming cut 6 bases from V and 2 bases from J; bases unmatched to any gene: 3. The CDR3 DNA is TGTGCCAGCAGTAATAGCGGGCAAGAGACCCAGTACTTC. Its protein product is CASSNSGQETQYF.

The gene calls are TRBV5-1 and TRBJ1-2; D unresolved. Germline CDR1 and CDR2: SGHRS and YFSETQ. This CDR3 region has 14 residues. V was clipped by 0 bases and J by 0 bases, with 6 bases between them. CDR3 residues: CASSLEPTNYGYTF. In DNA, the CDR3 is TGCGCCAGCAGCTTGGAACCAACTAACTATGGCTACACCTTC.

The chain has TRBV12-5 and TRBJ2-3, with no clear D. Per germline, CDR1 LGHNT and CDR2 FRNRAP. The V end lost 8 bases, the J end lost 1 base, and 19 bases lay between the germline ends. This CDR3 has 16 residues. CDR3 region: CASSISGVTRTDTQYF. For the CDR3, the DNA is TGTGCTAGTTCCATTAGTGGGGTCACTCGCACAGATACGCAGTATTTT.

This chain joins TRBV9 and TRBJ1-2; D call uncertain. This CDR3 contains 14 residues. V shed 4 bases and J shed 2 bases, with 12 bases lying between them. The germline V gene encodes CDR1 SGDLS and CDR2 YYNGEE. The CDR3 spells CASSRSTSNYGYTF. The CDR3 bases are TGTGCCAGCAGCAGAAGTACATCCAACTATGGCTACACCTTC.

CDR3 in amino acids: CASTSLHFGVHTEAFF. CDR3 nucleotides: TGTGCCAGCACCTCACTACACTTCGGGGTGCACACTGAAGCTTTCTTT. J is TRBJ1-1 and V is TRBV7-9; D gene ambiguous. CDR1 SEHNR and CDR2 FQNEAQ come from the germline V gene (reference sequence). CDR3 length: 16 amino acids. Trimming took off 7 bases at V and 3 bases at J, with 21 bases between the two ends.

The chain is built from TRBV30 and TRBJ1-2; TRBD1 aligns across 8 bases. CDR1 and CDR2 from the germline V gene are GTSNPN and SVGIG (reference sequence). The CDR3 sequence is 15 residues long. The trim removed 2 bases at V and 2 bases at J, leaving 7 bases unmatched. As DNA, the CDR3 is TGTGCCTGGAGTCTACAGGGGGAGGGGAACTATGGCTACACCTTC. Residues: CAWSLQGEGNYGYTF.

This chain links TRBV7-6 with TRBJ1-2, with a possible D match to TRBD1 (5 bases). The length of the CDR3 is 16 residues. Germline loops: CDR1 SGHVS, CDR2 FNYEAQ. Deletions cut 0 bases from V and 4 bases from J, with 15 bases between. CDR3 protein: CASSLAEGPGTYGYTF. The DNA of the CDR3 is TGTGCCAGCAGCTTAGCCGAGGGGCCAGGCACCTATGGCTACACCTTC. Based on the CDR3 plus reference TRBV7-6 and TRBJ1-2, the full variable domain is GAGVSQSPRYKVTKRGQDVALRCDPISGHVSLYWYRQALGQGPEFLTYFNYEAQQDKSGLPNDRFSAERPEGSISTLTIQRTEQRDSAMYRCASSLAEGPGTYGYTFGSGTRLTVV.

The chain uses TRBV6-5 and TRBJ1-2, with 9 nucleotides matching TRBD1. This CDR3 is built from 14 residues. V lost 5 bases and J lost 7; bases outside the gene matches: 8. Per germline, CDR1 MNHEY and CDR2 SVGAGI. DNA of the CDR3: TGTGCCAGCAGTCCGGACAGGGGTTGGGTTGGCTACACCTTC. Its translation: CASSPDRGWVGYTF.

The V gene is TRBV5-3, the J gene TRBJ1-4; weak D call: TRBD1 (5 bases). TRBV5-3 is annotated as an ORF whose role is uncertain. Trimming cost V 5 bases and J 7 bases, with 9 bases left between them. This CDR3 is 12 amino acids long. The CDR3 region is CARRIQVEKLFF. The CDR3 region has the DNA TGTGCCAGAAGAATACAGGTTGAAAAACTGTTTTTT.

The chain couples TRBV15 to TRBJ2-7, with 7 positions matching TRBD2. J gave up 1 base and V 0 bases, and 0 bases lay outside the gene matches. This CDR3 is built from 14 residues. Germline CDR1 and CDR2: LNHNV and YYDKDF (reference sequence). The CDR3 DNA follows: TGTGCCACCAGCAGAGAGGGGGGGTCCTACGAGCAGTACTTC. Its protein is CATSREGGSYEQYF.

The genes are TRBV2 and TRBJ1-4; D is unresolved. Germline V lookup: CDR1 SNHLY, CDR2 FYNNEI. This CDR3 comprises 11 residues. Trimming took off 6 bases at V and 8 bases at J, with 7 bases between the two ends. CDR3 bases: TGTGCCAGCAGGGCGGGCGAAAAACTGTTTTTT. Amino acid sequence: CASRAGEKLFF.

The chain combines TRBV7-3 with TRBJ1-3, with D maybe TRBD1 (6 bases). Germline loops: CDR1 SGHTA, CDR2 FQGTGA. Trimming pared 5 bases from V and 4 bases from J, leaving 9 bases between. This CDR3 has 13 amino acids. Here the CDR3 reads CASSPGTGNTIYF. For the CDR3, the DNA is TGTGCCAGCAGCCCCGGGACAGGAAACACCATATATTTT.

The chain uses TRBV6-5 and TRBJ1-2; D is unclear. In germline, CDR1 is MNHEY, CDR2 SVGAGI. The CDR3 has 16 amino acids. Trimming stripped 4 bases from V and 5 bases from J, with 20 bases between. In DNA, the CDR3 is TGTGCCAGCAGTTCCTCCGGGTTTGGTGTAGGGTATGGCTACACCTTC. Residues: CASSSSGFGVGYGYTF.

The chain combines TRBV6-5 with TRBJ1-2; D is ambiguous. CDR1 MNHEY and CDR2 SVGAGI come from the germline V gene. V was cut by 4 bases and J by 6 bases, with 12 bases left in between. This CDR3 has 13 residues. The CDR3 here is CASSSPQTNGYTF. The CDR3 coding sequence is TGTGCCAGCAGTTCCCCCCAAACCAATGGCTACACCTTC.

The rearrangement uses TRBV19 and TRBJ2-7, with 11 bases identical to TRBD2. V shed 3 bases and J 6 bases; nucleotides not matched to a gene: 4. This CDR3 region has 14 residues. In germline, CDR1 is LNHDA, CDR2 SQIVND (reference sequence). The CDR3 region has the DNA TGTGCCAGTAGTATGGTAGCGGGGGGGCGCGAGCAGTACTTC. As protein: CASSMVAGGREQYF.

The rearrangement joins TRBV18 to TRBJ1-3; D is undetermined. Trimming removed 3 bases from V and 4 bases from J, with 10 bases in between. The CDR3 contains 14 residues. Germline V gene data show CDR1 as KGHSH and CDR2 as LQKENI. CDR3 bases: TGTGCCAGCTCACCCACCGCGGAGGGAAACACCATATATTTT. This codes for CASSPTAEGNTIYF.